The table lists the clone carrying this T cell receptor beta chain with a count of one. These data are taken from a study of T cell responses to AZD1222 COVID-19 vaccine. The table came from immunoSEQ multiplex PCR; TCRdb's copy has only in-frame clones and leaves some out. Found here are under 200,000 clones, approximately 90% of them singletons; the top ten hold around 2%. This CDR3 has 14 amino acids. Germline V CDR1 and CDR2: KGHSH, LQKENI. Trimming stripped 1 base from V and 3 bases from J, with 6 bases between. This material consisted of peripheral blood, taken on day 0 of AZD1222 vaccination. This clonotype originated in an adult in good health. This chain connects TRBV18 to TRBJ1-4; D gene unclear. The CDR3 DNA sequence: TGTGCCAGCTCACCACGGGGTGCTAATGAAAAACTGTTTTTT. Translated, it gives CASSPRGANEKLFF.